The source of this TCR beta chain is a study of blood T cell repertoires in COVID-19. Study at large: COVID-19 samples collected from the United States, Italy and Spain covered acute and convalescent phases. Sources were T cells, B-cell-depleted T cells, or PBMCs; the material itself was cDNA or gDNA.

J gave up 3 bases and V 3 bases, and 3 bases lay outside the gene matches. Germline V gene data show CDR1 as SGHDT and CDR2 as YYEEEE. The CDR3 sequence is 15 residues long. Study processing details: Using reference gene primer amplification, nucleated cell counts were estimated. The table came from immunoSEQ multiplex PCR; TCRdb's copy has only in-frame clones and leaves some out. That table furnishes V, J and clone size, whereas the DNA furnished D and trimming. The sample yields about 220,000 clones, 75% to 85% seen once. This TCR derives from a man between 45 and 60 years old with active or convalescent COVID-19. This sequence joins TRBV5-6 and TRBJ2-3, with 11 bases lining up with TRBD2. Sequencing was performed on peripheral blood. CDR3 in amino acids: CASSSGTSGTDTQYF. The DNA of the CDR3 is TGTGCCAGCAGCTCGGGGACTAGCGGAACAGATACGCAGTATTTT.